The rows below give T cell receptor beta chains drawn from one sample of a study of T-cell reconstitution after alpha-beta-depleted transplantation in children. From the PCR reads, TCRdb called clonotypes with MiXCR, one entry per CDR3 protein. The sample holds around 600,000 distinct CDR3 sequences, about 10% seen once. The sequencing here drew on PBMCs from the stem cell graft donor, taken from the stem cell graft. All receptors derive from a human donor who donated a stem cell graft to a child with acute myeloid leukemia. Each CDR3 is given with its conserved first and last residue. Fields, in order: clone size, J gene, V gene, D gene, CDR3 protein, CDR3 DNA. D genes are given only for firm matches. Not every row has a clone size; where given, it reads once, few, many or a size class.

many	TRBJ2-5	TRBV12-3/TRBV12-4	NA	CASSNDGTLQETQYF	TGTGCCAGCAGCAACGACGGGACTCTTCAAGAGACCCAGTACTTC
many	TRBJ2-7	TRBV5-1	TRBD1	CASRRDRKGYEQYF	TGCGCCAGCAGGAGGGACAGGAAGGGGTACGAGCAGTACTTC
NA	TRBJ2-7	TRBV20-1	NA	CSATETGTGEQYF	TGCAGTGCAACCGAAACCGGGACGGGCGAGCAGTACTTC
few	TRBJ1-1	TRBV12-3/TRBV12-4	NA	CASSDNRVPEAFF	TGTGCCAGCAGTGACAACAGGGTACCTGAAGCTTTCTTT
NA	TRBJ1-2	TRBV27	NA	CASSLDRMNYGYTF	TGTGCCAGCAGTTTAGACAGGATGAACTATGGCTACACCTTC
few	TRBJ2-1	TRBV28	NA	CASTPHLKADEQFF	TGTGCCAGCACACCACACCTCAAGGCGGATGAGCAGTTCTTC
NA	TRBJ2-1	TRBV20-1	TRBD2	CSARDWDRDRGPSGRATQFF	TGCAGTGCTAGAGATTGGGATCGGGACAGAGGGCCTAGCGGGAGGGCCACGCAGTTCTTC
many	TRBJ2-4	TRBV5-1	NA	CASSLGENIQYF	TGCGCCAGCAGCTTGGGGGAAAACATTCAGTACTTC
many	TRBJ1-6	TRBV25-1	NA	CASSQIANSPLHF	TGTGCCAGCAGTCAGATCGCTAATTCACCCCTCCACTTT
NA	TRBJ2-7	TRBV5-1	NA	CASSSWLGAYEQYF	TGCGCCAGCAGCTCCTGGCTAGGGGCCTACGAGCAGTACTTC
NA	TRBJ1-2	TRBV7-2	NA	CASSLGGRTTNYGYTF	TGTGCCAGCAGCTTAGGGGGTAGAACGACTAACTATGGCTACACCTTC
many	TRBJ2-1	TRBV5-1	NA	CASSLEARNEQFF	TGCGCCAGCAGCTTGGAGGCAAGGAATGAGCAGTTCTTC
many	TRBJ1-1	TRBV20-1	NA	CSANARYTEAFF	TGCAGTGCTAACGCGAGGTACACTGAAGCTTTCTTT
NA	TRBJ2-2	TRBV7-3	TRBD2	CASTTLAGTGELFF	TGTGCCAGCACCACTCTAGCGGGCACCGGGGAGCTGTTTTTT
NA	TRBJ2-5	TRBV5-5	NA	CASSLATGRPGTETQYF	TGTGCCAGCAGCTTGGCCACGGGGCGGCCGGGCACAGAGACCCAGTACTTC
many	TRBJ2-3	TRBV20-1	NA	CSARAPRRSTDTQYF	TGCAGTGCTAGAGCTCCCCGCAGGAGCACAGATACGCAGTATTTT
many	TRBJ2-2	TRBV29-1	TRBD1	CSVGTGTGELFF	TGCAGCGTGGGGACAGGCACCGGGGAGCTGTTTTTT
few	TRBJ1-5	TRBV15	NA	CATSRDPLAQPQHF	TGTGCCACCAGCAGAGATCCTCTAGCTCAGCCCCAGCATTTT
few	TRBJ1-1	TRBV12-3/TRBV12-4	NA	CASSPNGRAADTEAFF	TGTGCCAGCAGCCCTAACGGAAGGGCGGCGGACACTGAAGCTTTCTTT
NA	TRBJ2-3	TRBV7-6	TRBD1	CASSAIDRGGGASTDTQYF	TGTGCCAGCAGCGCCATCGACAGGGGGGGCGGTGCAAGCACAGATACGCAGTATTTT
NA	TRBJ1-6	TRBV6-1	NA	CASSPLRGRLSGTLHF	TGTGCCAGCAGCCCCCTTCGCGGACGGCTAAGTGGTACCCTCCACTTT
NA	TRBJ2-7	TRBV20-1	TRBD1	CSARRALRDRTYEQYF	TGCAGTGCTAGAAGAGCCCTCCGGGACAGAACCTACGAGCAGTACTTC
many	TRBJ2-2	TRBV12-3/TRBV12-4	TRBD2	CASSKGLVRTGELFF	TGTGCCAGCAGTAAGGGACTAGTGAGGACCGGGGAGCTGTTTTTT
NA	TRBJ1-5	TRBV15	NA	CATSPRQNQPQHF	TGTGCCACCAGCCCCCGACAGAATCAGCCCCAGCATTTT
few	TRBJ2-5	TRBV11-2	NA	CASSLAPRETQYF	TGTGCCAGCAGCCTAGCGCCAAGGGAGACCCAGTACTTC
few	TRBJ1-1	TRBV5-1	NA	CASSQLWGIHTEAFF	TGCGCCAGCAGCCAATTGTGGGGAATTCACACTGAAGCTTTCTTT
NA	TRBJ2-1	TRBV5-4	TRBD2	CASSALAAHYNEQFF	TGTGCCAGCAGCGCCCTAGCGGCACACTACAATGAGCAGTTCTTC
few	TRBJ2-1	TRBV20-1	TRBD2	CSARDWGGPPEQFF	TGCAGTGCTAGAGATTGGGGGGGACCGCCTGAGCAGTTCTTC
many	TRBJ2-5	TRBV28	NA	CASSLLLPQETQYF	TGTGCCAGCAGTTTACTACTTCCACAAGAGACCCAGTACTTC
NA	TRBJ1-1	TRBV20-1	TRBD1	CSAPTGRDTEAFF	TGCAGTGCGCCGACAGGGCGGGACACTGAAGCTTTCTTT
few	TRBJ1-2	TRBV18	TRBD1	CASSPPDRTYSNYGYTF	TGTGCCAGCTCACCACCGGACAGGACTTATTCTAACTATGGCTACACCTTC
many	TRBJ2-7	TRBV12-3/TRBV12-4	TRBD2	CASSLSGRASYEQYF	TGTGCCAGCAGCTTGAGCGGGAGGGCCTCCTACGAGCAGTACTTC
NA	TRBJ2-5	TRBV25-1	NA	CASTSGGQGVQETQYF	TGTGCCAGCACCTCTGGAGGGCAGGGTGTCCAAGAGACCCAGTACTTC
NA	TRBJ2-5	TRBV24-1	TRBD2	CATSSGGRETQYF	TGTGCCACCTCGAGCGGGGGACGCGAGACCCAGTACTTC
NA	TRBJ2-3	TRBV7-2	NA	CASSLQGAQVDTQYF	TGTGCCAGCAGCCTGCAGGGTGCCCAGGTAGATACGCAGTATTTT
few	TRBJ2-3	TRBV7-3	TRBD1	CASSLDRDSTDTQYF	TGTGCCAGCAGCTTAGACCGGGACAGTACAGATACGCAGTATTTT
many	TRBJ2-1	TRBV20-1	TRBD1	CSAPDRDGNEQFF	TGCAGTGCACCGGACAGGGATGGCAATGAGCAGTTCTTC
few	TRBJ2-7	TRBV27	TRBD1	CASRLGTGTRSSPYEQYF	TGTGCCAGCAGACTCGGGACAGGGACGAGATCGAGTCCCTACGAGCAGTACTTC
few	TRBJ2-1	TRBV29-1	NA	CSTVSGFPNEQFF	TGCAGCACAGTCTCGGGATTCCCCAATGAGCAGTTCTTC
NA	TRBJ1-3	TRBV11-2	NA	CASSWGRTISGNTIYF	TGTGCCAGCAGCTGGGGACGGACTATCTCTGGAAACACCATATATTTT
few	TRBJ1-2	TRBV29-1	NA	CSVEDGYTF	TGCAGCGTTGAGGACGGCTACACCTTC
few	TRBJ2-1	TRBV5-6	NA	CASSLMVGKNEQFF	TGTGCCAGCAGCTTGATGGTTGGTAAAAATGAGCAGTTCTTC